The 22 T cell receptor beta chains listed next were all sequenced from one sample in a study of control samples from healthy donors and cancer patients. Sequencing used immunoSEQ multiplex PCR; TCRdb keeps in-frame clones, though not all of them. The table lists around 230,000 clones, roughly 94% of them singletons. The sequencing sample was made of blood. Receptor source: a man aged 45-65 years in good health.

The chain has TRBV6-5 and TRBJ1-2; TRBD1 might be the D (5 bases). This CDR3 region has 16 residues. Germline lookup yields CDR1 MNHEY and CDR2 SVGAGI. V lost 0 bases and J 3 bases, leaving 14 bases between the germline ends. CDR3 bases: TGTGCCAGCAGTTACTCGTTCGCCCTGGGGGACTATGGCTACACCTTC. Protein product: CASSYSFALGDYGYTF.

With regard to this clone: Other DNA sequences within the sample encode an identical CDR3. The CDR3 DNA reads as TGTGCCAGCTCTACAGGGGGCCGGAATCAGCCCCAGCATTTT. This gives the protein CASSTGGRNQPQHF. The V call is TRBV18, the J call TRBJ1-5; TRBD1 agrees at 9 bases. With V trimmed by 6 bases and J by 4 bases, 4 bases remained unmatched. This CDR3 is built from 14 residues. In germline, CDR1 is KGHSH, CDR2 LQKENI.

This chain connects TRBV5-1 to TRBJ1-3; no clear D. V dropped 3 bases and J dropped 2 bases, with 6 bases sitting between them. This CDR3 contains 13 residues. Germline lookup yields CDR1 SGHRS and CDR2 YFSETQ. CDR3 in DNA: TGCGCCAGCAGCTACAGTCCTGGAAACACCATATATTTT. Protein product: CASSYSPGNTIYF.

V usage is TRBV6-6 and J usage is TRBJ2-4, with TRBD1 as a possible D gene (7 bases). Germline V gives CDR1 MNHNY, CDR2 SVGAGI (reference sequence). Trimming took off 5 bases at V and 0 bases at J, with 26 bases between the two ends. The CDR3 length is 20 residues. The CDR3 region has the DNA TGTGCCAGCAGTCGTCGGATAGGACAGGACTATCATCTAGCCAAAAACATTCAGTACTTC. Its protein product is CASSRRIGQDYHLAKNIQYF.

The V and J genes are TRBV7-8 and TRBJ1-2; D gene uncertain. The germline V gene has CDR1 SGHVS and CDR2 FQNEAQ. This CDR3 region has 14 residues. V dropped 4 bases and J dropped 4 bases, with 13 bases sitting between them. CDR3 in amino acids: CASSSEGGSYGYTF. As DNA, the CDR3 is TGTGCCAGCAGCTCTGAGGGCGGTTCCTATGGCTACACCTTC.

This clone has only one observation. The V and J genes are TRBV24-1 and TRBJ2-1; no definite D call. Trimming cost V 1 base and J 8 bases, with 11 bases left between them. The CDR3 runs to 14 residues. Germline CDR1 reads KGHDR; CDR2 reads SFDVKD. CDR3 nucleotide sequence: TGTGCCACCAGTGATTTAGGCCTTCCCGATGAGCAGTTCTTC. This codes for CATSDLGLPDEQFF.

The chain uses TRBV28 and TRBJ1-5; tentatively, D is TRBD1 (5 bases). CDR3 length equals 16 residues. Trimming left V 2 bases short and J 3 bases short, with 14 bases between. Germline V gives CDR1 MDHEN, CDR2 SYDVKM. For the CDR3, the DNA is TGTGCCAGCAGTTTACCGCAGGGTGGTATCAATCAGCCCCAGCATTTT. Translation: CASSLPQGGINQPQHF. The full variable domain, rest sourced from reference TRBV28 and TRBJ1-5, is DVKVTQSSRYLVKRTGEKVFLECVQDMDHENMFWYRQDPGLGLRLIYFSYDVKMKEKGDIPEGYSVSREKKERFSLILESASTNQTSMYLCASSLPQGGINQPQHFGDGTRLSIL.

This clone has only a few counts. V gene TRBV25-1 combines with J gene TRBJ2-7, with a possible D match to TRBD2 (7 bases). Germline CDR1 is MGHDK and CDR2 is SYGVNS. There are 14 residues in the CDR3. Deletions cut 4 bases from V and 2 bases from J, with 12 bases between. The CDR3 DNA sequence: TGTGCCAGCAGTGGGACAGCGGGGCCCTACGAGCAGTACTTC. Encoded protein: CASSGTAGPYEQYF.

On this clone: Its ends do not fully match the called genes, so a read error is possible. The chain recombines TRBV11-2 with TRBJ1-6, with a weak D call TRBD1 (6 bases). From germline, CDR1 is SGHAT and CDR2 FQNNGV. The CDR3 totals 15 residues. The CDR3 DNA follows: TGTGCCAGCAGTTTAGCGGCAGGGGCGGCTTTGGCCCTCCACTTT. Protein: CASSLAAGAALALHF.

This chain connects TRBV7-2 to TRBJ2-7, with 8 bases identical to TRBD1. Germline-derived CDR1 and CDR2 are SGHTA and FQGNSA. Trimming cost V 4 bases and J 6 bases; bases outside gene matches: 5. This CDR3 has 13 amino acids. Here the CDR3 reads CASSSDRVGEQYF. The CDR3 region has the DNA TGTGCCAGCAGCTCGGACAGGGTAGGCGAGCAGTACTTC.

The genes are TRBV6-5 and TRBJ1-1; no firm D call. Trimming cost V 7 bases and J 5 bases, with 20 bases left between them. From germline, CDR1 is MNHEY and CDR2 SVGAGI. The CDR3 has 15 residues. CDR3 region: CASTHPSVGGTEAFF. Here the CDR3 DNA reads TGTGCCAGCACACACCCCTCCGTAGGCGGGACTGAAGCTTTCTTT.

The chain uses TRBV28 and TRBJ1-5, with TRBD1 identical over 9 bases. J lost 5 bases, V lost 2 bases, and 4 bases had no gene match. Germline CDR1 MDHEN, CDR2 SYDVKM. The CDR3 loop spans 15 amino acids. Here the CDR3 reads CASSLTGQGDQPQHF. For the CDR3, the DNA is TGTGCCAGCAGTTTAACGGGACAGGGCGATCAGCCCCAGCATTTT.

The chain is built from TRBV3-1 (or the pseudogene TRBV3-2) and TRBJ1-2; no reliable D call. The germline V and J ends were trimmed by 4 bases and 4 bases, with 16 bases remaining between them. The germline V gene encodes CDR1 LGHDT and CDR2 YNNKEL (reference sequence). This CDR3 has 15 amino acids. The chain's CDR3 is CASSLPGDLGYGYTF. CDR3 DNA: TGTGCCAGCAGCCTACCCGGTGACCTGGGCTATGGCTACACCTTC.

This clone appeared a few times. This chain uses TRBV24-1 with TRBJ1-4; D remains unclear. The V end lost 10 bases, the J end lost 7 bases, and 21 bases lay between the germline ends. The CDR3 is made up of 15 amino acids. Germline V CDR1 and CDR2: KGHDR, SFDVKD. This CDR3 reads CATSDSRQGSEKLFF. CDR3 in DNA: TGTGCCACGTCAGATTCGCGACAAGGGAGTGAAAAACTGTTTTTT.

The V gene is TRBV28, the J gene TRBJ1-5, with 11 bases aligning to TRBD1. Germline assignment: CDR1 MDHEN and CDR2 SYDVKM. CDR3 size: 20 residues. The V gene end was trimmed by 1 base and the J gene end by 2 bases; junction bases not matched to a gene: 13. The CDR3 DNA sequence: TGTGCCAGCAGTTTATCCATGACGGGGACAGGGGGAGATGGCAATCAGCCCCAGCATTTT. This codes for CASSLSMTGTGGDGNQPQHF.

CDR3 residues: CSVETRNTGELFF. The DNA of the CDR3 is TGCAGCGTTGAAACCAGGAACACCGGGGAGCTGTTTTTT. The chain joins TRBV29-1 to TRBJ2-2; the D is unclear. CDR3 length: 13 residues. CDR1 and CDR2 from the germline V gene are SQVTM and ANQGSEA. Trimming took 2 bases from V and 1 from J, leaving 5 bases between them.

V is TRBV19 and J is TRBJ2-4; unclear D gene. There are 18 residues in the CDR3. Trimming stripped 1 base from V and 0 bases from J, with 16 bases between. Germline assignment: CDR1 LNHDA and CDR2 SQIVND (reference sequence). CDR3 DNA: TGTGCCAGTAGTATAGCGGGTCCACTTGTCTTAGCCAAAAACATTCAGTACTTC. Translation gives CASSIAGPLVLAKNIQYF. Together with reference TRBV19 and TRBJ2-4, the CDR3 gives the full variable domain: DGGITQSPKYLFRKEGQNVTLSCEQNLNHDAMYWYRQDPGQGLRLIYYSQIVNDFQKGDIAEGYSVSREKKESFPLTVTSAQKNPTAFYLCASSIAGPLVLAKNIQYFGAGTRLSVL.

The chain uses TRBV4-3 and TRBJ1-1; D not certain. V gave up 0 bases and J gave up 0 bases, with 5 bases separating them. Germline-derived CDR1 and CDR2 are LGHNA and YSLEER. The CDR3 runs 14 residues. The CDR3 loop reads CASSQDLVNTEAFF. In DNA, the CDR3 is TGCGCCAGCAGCCAAGATCTGGTGAACACTGAAGCTTTCTTT.

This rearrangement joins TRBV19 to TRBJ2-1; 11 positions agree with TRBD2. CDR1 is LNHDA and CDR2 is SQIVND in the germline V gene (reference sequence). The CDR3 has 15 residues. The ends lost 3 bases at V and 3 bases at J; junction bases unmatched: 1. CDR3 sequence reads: CASSMLAGGYNEQFF. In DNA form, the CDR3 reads TGTGCCAGTAGTATGCTAGCGGGGGGCTACAATGAGCAGTTCTTC.

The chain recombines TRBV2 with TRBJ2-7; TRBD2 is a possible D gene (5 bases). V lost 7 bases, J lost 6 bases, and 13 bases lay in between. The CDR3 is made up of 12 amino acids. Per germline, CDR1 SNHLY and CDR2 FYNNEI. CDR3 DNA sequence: TGTGCCAGCACCTACGCCGGACTCGAGCAGTACTTC. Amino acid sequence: CASTYAGLEQYF.

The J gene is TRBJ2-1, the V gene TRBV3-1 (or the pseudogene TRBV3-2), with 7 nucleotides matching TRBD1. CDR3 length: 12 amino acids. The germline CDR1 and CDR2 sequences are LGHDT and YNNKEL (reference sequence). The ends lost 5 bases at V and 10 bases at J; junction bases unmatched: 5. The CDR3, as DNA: TGTGCCAGCAGCTCTCCGACAGGGGAGCAGTTCTTC. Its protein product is CASSSPTGEQFF.

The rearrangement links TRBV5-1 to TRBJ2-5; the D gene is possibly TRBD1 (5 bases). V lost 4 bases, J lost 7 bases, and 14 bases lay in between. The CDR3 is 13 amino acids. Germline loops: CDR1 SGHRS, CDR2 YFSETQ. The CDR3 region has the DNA TGCGCCAGCAGCAGCGACTCTAGGGGGACCCAGTACTTC. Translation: CASSSDSRGTQYF.